The 18 T cell receptor beta chains listed next were all sequenced from one sample in a study of T-cell memory formation after mild COVID-19. TCRdb reprocessed the 5' RACE reads with MiXCR, giving one entry per CDR3 protein. The sample yields more than 300,000 distinct CDR3 sequences, around a fifth seen once. Sequenced material: PBMCs or a T cell subset sorted from them (not recorded which). The origin of the receptors is a man younger than 35 who had mild COVID-19 (a few samples of this study predate the infection). Cell type and time point are not known.

The table lists this clonotype with a few counts. The rearrangement links TRBV20-1 to TRBJ2-3, with D tentatively TRBD1 or TRBD2 (6 bases each). This CDR3 region has 15 residues. Germline assignment: CDR1 DFQATT and CDR2 SNEGSKA (reference sequence). Trimming left V 6 bases short and J 2 bases short, with 18 bases between. The DNA of the CDR3 is TGCAGTGCCCCACAGGGCGGGGAATACACAGATACGCAGTATTTT. It specifies CSAPQGGEYTDTQYF.

There are many counts of this clonotype. This chain links TRBV25-1 with TRBJ2-5; D is possibly TRBD1 (6 bases). Trimming removed 8 bases at V and 5 bases at J, with 15 bases between. The CDR3 spans 13 residues. Germline V gives CDR1 MGHDK, CDR2 SYGVNS. CDR3 protein: CASGGTGSETQYF. CDR3 coding DNA: TGTGCCAGCGGGGGCACAGGGTCGGAGACCCAGTACTTC.

This clonotype was recorded a few times. The rearrangement uses TRBV5-1 and TRBJ2-1; the D gene could be TRBD1 or TRBD2 (5 bases each). Per germline, CDR1 SGHRS and CDR2 YFSETQ. V was clipped by 2 bases and J by 4 bases, with 13 bases between them. This CDR3 is built from 15 residues. The DNA for the CDR3 is TGCGCCAGCAGCTTTTCCCAGGGAGTATACAATGAGCAGTTCTTC. This codes for CASSFSQGVYNEQFF.

The V call is TRBV10-3, the J call TRBJ1-2; D may be TRBD1 (6 bases). The germline CDR1 and CDR2 sequences are ENHRY and SYGVKD. Deletions cut 5 bases from V and 1 base from J, with 11 bases between. The CDR3 covers 14 residues. The CDR3: CAISTVQGNYGYTF. CDR3 DNA sequence: TGTGCCATCAGTACCGTACAGGGTAACTATGGCTACACCTTC.

This clonotype was counted a single time. This rearrangement joins TRBV5-6 to TRBJ1-1, with TRBD1 matching 8 bases. The V segment lost 4 bases and the J segment 6 bases; nucleotides outside the gene matches: 8. Germline CDR1 and CDR2: SGHDT and YYEEEE. CDR3 length: 14 amino acids. The CDR3 loop is CASSILQGGPEAFF. The CDR3 region has the DNA TGTGCCAGCAGCATTCTACAGGGGGGGCCTGAAGCTTTCTTT.

V usage is TRBV29-1 and J usage is TRBJ2-7, with D maybe TRBD2 (5 bases). This CDR3 is built from 13 residues. The V and J ends lost 6 bases and 7 bases respectively, with 19 bases between them. The germline V gene has CDR1 SQVTM and CDR2 ANQGSEA. The CDR3 loop is CSVSKLTTTEQYV. DNA for the CDR3: TGCAGCGTCTCGAAACTGACTACTACGGAGCAGTACGTC.

V is TRBV20-1 and J is TRBJ2-7; 11 bases agree with TRBD1. This CDR3 spans 14 amino acids. Germline-derived CDR1 and CDR2 are DFQATT and SNEGSKA (reference sequence). The V and J ends lost 1 base and 4 bases, in that order; junction bases with no gene match: 3. The CDR3 region is CSARVDRGRYEQYF. In nucleotides, the CDR3 is TGCAGTGCTAGAGTGGACAGGGGGCGTTACGAGCAGTACTTC.

This chain connects TRBV6-6 to TRBJ2-7, with a weak D call TRBD1 (5 bases). This CDR3 is built from 13 residues. The germline gives CDR1 MNHNY, CDR2 SVGAGI (reference sequence). With 5 bases removed from V and 6 bases from J, the gap between germline ends came to 14 bases. Here the CDR3 DNA reads TGTGCCAGCAGTATTCAGGGTGGGTTCGAGCAGTACTTC. Residues: CASSIQGGFEQYF.

The chain recombines TRBV3-1 with TRBJ2-1; a possible D gene is TRBD1 (5 bases). V lost 1 base, J lost 4 bases, and 11 bases lay in between. In germline, CDR1 is LGHDT, CDR2 YNNKEL (reference sequence). CDR3 length: 15 amino acids. Written as DNA, the CDR3 is TGTGCCAGCAGCCAAGGCAGGGTCAGATACAATGAGCAGTTCTTC. It translates to CASSQGRVRYNEQFF.

This clonotype was counted only a few times. The rearrangement uses TRBV29-1 and TRBJ2-1, with D possibly being TRBD1 (5 bases). The CDR3 sequence is 14 residues long. V lost 4 bases to trimming and J lost 2 bases, with 12 bases between them. Germline V gene lookup returns CDR1 SQVTM and CDR2 ANQGSEA. In DNA, the CDR3 is TGCAGCGTTGTGGCCGCGGACACCTACAATGAGCAGTTCTTC. This codes for CSVVAADTYNEQFF.

In its sample, this clonotype was seen a few times. The J gene is TRBJ2-1, the V gene TRBV20-1; D unresolved. Germline loops: CDR1 DFQATT, CDR2 SNEGSKA (reference sequence). Trimming stripped 6 bases from V and 2 bases from J, with 11 bases between. The CDR3 is made up of 13 amino acids. CDR3 in amino acids: CSAPELTYNEQFF. As DNA, the CDR3 is TGCAGTGCCCCCGAGCTAACCTACAATGAGCAGTTCTTC.

This clonotype showed up many times. This sequence joins TRBV4-3 and TRBJ2-5; perhaps D is TRBD1 or TRBD2 (5 bases each). The CDR3 consists of 15 residues. The V gene's germline CDR1 is LGHNA and CDR2 YSLEER. The germline V and J ends were trimmed by 0 bases and 1 base, with 9 bases remaining between them. The DNA of the CDR3 is TGCGCCAGCAGCCAAGATATGAGGGGCCAAGAGACCCAGTACTTC. Residues: CASSQDMRGQETQYF.

The rearrangement uses TRBV15 and TRBJ1-3; possibly TRBD1 for D (5 bases). Germline V gene sequence: CDR1 LNHNV, CDR2 YYDKDF (reference sequence). The CDR3 runs 12 residues. The germline V and J ends were trimmed by 3 bases and 6 bases, with 6 bases remaining between them. The CDR3 loop is CATSSRVNTIYF. The CDR3 coding sequence is TGTGCCACCAGCAGCAGGGTAAACACCATATATTTT.

This clonotype was counted only a few times. This chain joins TRBV18 and TRBJ2-3; maybe TRBD2 (7 bases). CDR3 size: 16 residues. Trimming took 6 bases from V and 6 from J, leaving 22 bases between them. The germline V gene encodes CDR1 KGHSH and CDR2 LQKENI. CDR3 coding DNA: TGTGCCAGCTCTTACACCGGCGGGGGCCAAGGGGATACGCAGTATTTT. It specifies CASSYTGGGQGDTQYF. The entire variable domain, with the rest obtained from reference TRBV18 and TRBJ2-3, is as follows: NAGVMQNPRHLVRRRGQEARLRCSPMKGHSHVYWYRQLPEEGLKFMVYLQKENIIDESGMPKERFSAEFPKEGPSILRIQQVVRGDSAAYFCASSYTGGGQGDTQYFGPGTRLTVL.

This clonotype was counted many times. The chain employs TRBV5-1 and TRBJ2-7, with a possible D match to TRBD2 (6 bases). V shed 4 bases and J shed 3 bases, with 14 bases lying between them. CDR3 size: 14 residues. In germline, CDR1 is SGHRS, CDR2 YFSETQ. The DNA of the CDR3 is TGCGCCAGCAGCGACAGCTTGCGGGGCTACGAGCAGTACTTC. Its protein product is CASSDSLRGYEQYF.

V usage is TRBV6-2 or TRBV6-3 and J usage is TRBJ1-6, with 7 bases fitting TRBD1. The germline gives CDR1 MNHEY, CDR2 SVGEGT. V lost 4 bases to trimming and J lost 10 bases; unmatched junction nucleotides: 7. The CDR3 spans 14 residues. DNA of the CDR3: TGTGCCAGCAGTTCAGGGGGGGGTTCCTCACCCCTCCACTTT. Translating gives CASSSGGGSSPLHF.

This clonotype has a handful of counts. The J gene is TRBJ2-1, the V gene TRBV5-1; 7 bases fit TRBD1. The V segment lost 3 bases and the J segment 4 bases; nucleotides outside the gene matches: 7. Germline CDR1 SGHRS, CDR2 YFSETQ. The CDR3 has 15 amino acids. The CDR3, as DNA: TGCGCCAGCAGCTGGCCCCAGGGGGTGTACAATGAGCAGTTCTTC. It is translated as CASSWPQGVYNEQFF. The full variable domain, in which reference TRBV5-1 and TRBJ2-1 provide the parts outside the CDR3, is KAGVTQTPRYLIKTRGQQVTLSCSPISGHRSVSWYQQTPGQGLQFLFEYFSETQRNKGNFPGRFSGRQFSNSRSEMNVSTLELGDSALYLCASSWPQGVYNEQFFGPGTRLTVL.

The DNA for the CDR3 is TGCAGTGCTACCGGGACCGGTTTATATACGCAGTATTTT. Its translation is CSATGTGLYTQYF. V and J are TRBV20-1 and TRBJ2-3; D could derive from TRBD1 or TRBD2 (5 bases each). Between the trimmed V and J ends, which lost 4 bases and 7 bases, there was a span of 15 bases. This CDR3 is 13 amino acids long. Germline CDR1 DFQATT, CDR2 SNEGSKA (reference sequence).